The 18 T cell receptor beta chains presented below share a single source sample, sequenced in a study of blood T cells in healthy people across ages. A second PCR of roughly 7 to 11 cycles used a sample-barcoded 5' primer and a J-beta primer mix. TCRdb recomputed calls from the 5' RACE reads with MiXCR, one row per CDR3 protein. The table shows roughly 1,500,000 distinct CDR3 sequences, with roughly 45% occurring only once. Sequencing was carried out using blood. These receptors originate from a woman in her late teens or twenties in good health.

This clonotype was recorded a few times. V gene TRBV3-1 combines with J gene TRBJ2-1; 10 bases agree with TRBD2. There are 12 residues in the CDR3. V was clipped by 1 base and J by 15 bases; unmatched bases: 3. Germline V CDR1 and CDR2: LGHDT, YNNKEL (reference sequence). For the CDR3, the DNA is TGTGCCAGCAGCCAAGGACTAGCGGGCCTGTTCTTC. Translating gives CASSQGLAGLFF.

The V call is TRBV5-5, the J call TRBJ1-5; 9 nucleotides agree with TRBD1. The V gene's germline CDR1 is SGHKS and CDR2 YYEKEE (reference sequence). Trimming cost V 4 bases and J 6 bases; bases outside gene matches: 8. This CDR3 is built from 15 residues. CDR3 nucleotide sequence: TGTGCCAGCAGCCCGGGACAGGGTAACGCTCAGCCCCAGCATTTT. This encodes CASSPGQGNAQPQHF.

This clonotype was counted a single time. The genes are TRBV4-1 and TRBJ2-3; 10 bases agree with TRBD2. V trimming: 8 bases; J trimming: 4 bases; junction bases outside the gene matches: 12. Germline V gene sequence: CDR1 MGHRA, CDR2 YSYEKL. This CDR3 contains 16 residues. The CDR3 DNA sequence: TGCGCCAGCTCCCTTCGGGCTAGCGGGAGTGCAGATACGCAGTATTTT. Its translation: CASSLRASGSADTQYF.

The chain employs TRBV5-6 and TRBJ2-7; 8 nucleotides agree with TRBD2. Germline CDR1 reads SGHDT; CDR2 reads YYEEEE. The V gene end was trimmed by 4 bases and the J gene end by 3 bases; junction bases not matched to a gene: 6. The CDR3 contains 14 residues. The CDR3 sequence: CASSPGRDVYEQYF. CDR3 nucleotide sequence: TGTGCCAGCAGCCCCGGGAGGGACGTCTACGAGCAGTACTTC.

This clonotype was seen more than once but under ten times. This rearrangement joins TRBV2 to TRBJ2-3; D is unresolved. There are 15 residues in the CDR3. V was shortened by 3 bases and J by 0 bases, with 10 bases between the two germline ends. In germline, CDR1 is SNHLY, CDR2 FYNNEI. In DNA form, the CDR3 reads TGTGCCAGCAGTGAGTGGGGATCTAGCACAGATACGCAGTATTTT. This encodes CASSEWGSSTDTQYF.

The J gene is TRBJ1-2, the V gene TRBV10-3; 7 nucleotides match TRBD1. Germline-derived CDR1 and CDR2 are ENHRY and SYGVKD. Germline trimming cut 4 bases from V and 9 bases from J; bases unmatched to any gene: 5. The CDR3 is 12 amino acids. The CDR3 reads CAISAGTVSYTF. Here the CDR3 DNA reads TGTGCCATCAGTGCCGGGACAGTGAGCTACACCTTC.

This clonotype occurred a few times. This chain links TRBV18 with TRBJ2-4; no clear D. The J call may be in error: the DNA end matches TRBJ2-5 better. There are 13 residues in the CDR3. The germline gives CDR1 KGHSH, CDR2 LQKENI. CDR3 in DNA: TGTGCCAGCTCACCACCGAATAAGGAGACCCAGTACTTC. Amino acid sequence: CASSPPNKETQYF.

This clonotype was picked up a small number of times. The chain recombines TRBV29-1 with TRBJ2-5; either TRBD1 or TRBD2 may fit D (5 bases each). The CDR3 contains 13 residues. CDR1 SQVTM and CDR2 ANQGSEA come from the germline V gene. V lost 4 bases to trimming and J lost 11 bases, with 20 bases between them. The CDR3, as DNA: TGCAGCGTTGTGACAGACTTTTCGTGGGAGCAGTACTTC. It specifies CSVVTDFSWEQYF.

The rearrangement uses TRBV30 and TRBJ2-1; the D gene is possibly TRBD1 (6 bases). The CDR3 has 12 amino acids. V dropped 8 bases and J dropped 12 bases, with 20 bases sitting between them. The V gene's germline CDR1 is GTSNPN and CDR2 SVGIG (reference sequence). The CDR3 DNA reads TGTGCCGCTACAACTAGTTTCAGGGGGCAGTTCTTC. Translated, it gives CAATTSFRGQFF.

The J gene is TRBJ1-2, the V gene TRBV15; TRBD1 is a possible D gene (5 bases). The CDR3 has 16 amino acids. V dropped 0 bases and J dropped 8 bases, with 19 bases sitting between them. Germline CDR1 and CDR2: LNHNV and YYDKDF (reference sequence). The CDR3 here is CATSRDWGEPVEGYTF. The CDR3 DNA follows: TGTGCCACCAGCAGAGATTGGGGGGAACCGGTGGAAGGCTACACCTTC.

Worth noting for this clonotype: A clone one base away is much larger, so this may be a read error. V gene TRBV10-3 combines with J gene TRBJ1-2; D remains unclear. Trimming pared 4 bases from V and 1 base from J, leaving 7 bases between. This CDR3 has 13 amino acids. Germline V lookup: CDR1 ENHRY, CDR2 SYGVKD. The CDR3 DNA sequence: TGTGCCATCAGTGGGCAGTTTAACTATGGCTACACCTTC. Translating it yields CAISGQFNYGYTF.

This clonotype was seen a single time. The chain employs TRBV11-2 and TRBJ2-4; a weak D match, TRBD1 (5 bases). Near its end, the DNA agrees better with TRBJ2-7, so the J call may be wrong. The CDR3 spans 16 residues. The germline gives CDR1 SGHAT, CDR2 FQNNGV. The CDR3 coding sequence is TGTGCCAGCAGCTCCCTTGCGTCAGGGCCCACCTACGAGCAGTACTTC. Translating gives CASSSLASGPTYEQYF.

There are a few counts of this clonotype. The rearrangement links TRBV10-2 to TRBJ2-1; 15 positions agree with TRBD2. This CDR3 has 17 amino acids. The V segment lost 7 bases and the J segment 9 bases; nucleotides outside the gene matches: 13. CDR1 WSHSY and CDR2 SAAADI come from the germline V gene. CDR3 DNA: TGCGCCAGCAAATATGTTCCGGGACTAGCGGGGGGAAGTGAGCAGTTCTTC. This encodes CASKYVPGLAGGSEQFF.

This clonotype turned up a few times. The chain carries TRBV20-1 and TRBJ2-1; 7 nucleotides line up with TRBD2. J gave up 4 bases and V 5 bases, and 8 bases lay outside the gene matches. In germline, CDR1 is DFQATT, CDR2 SNEGSKA (reference sequence). The CDR3 has 14 residues. This chain's CDR3 is CSAGSREVYNEQFF. Here the CDR3 DNA reads TGCAGTGCTGGGAGCCGGGAGGTTTACAATGAGCAGTTCTTC.

This clonotype appeared many times. The chain couples TRBV4-2 to TRBJ2-7; perhaps D is TRBD1 or TRBD2 (5 bases each). Trimming removed 0 bases at V and 4 bases at J, with 13 bases between. Germline assignment: CDR1 LGHNA and CDR2 YNFKEQ. The CDR3 has 15 residues. The CDR3 spells CASSQDPRGQYEQYF. As DNA, the CDR3 is TGTGCCAGCAGCCAAGATCCCCGGGGCCAATACGAGCAGTACTTC.

The V call is TRBV15, the J call TRBJ2-1; the match to TRBD2 covers 8 bases. Germline V gene sequence: CDR1 LNHNV, CDR2 YYDKDF (reference sequence). With 2 bases clipped from V and 6 bases from J, the junction kept 12 bases outside the gene matches. The CDR3 is made up of 17 amino acids. The DNA of the CDR3 is TGTGCCACCAGCAGACCAACTATCAGCGGGAGTATCAATGAGCAGTTCTTC. Its translation: CATSRPTISGSINEQFF.

The sample holds a few counts of this clonotype. This chain uses TRBV10-3 with TRBJ2-1; 9 bases match TRBD1. This CDR3 is 15 amino acids long. V lost 0 bases, J lost 6 bases, and 3 bases stayed unmatched. Germline V lookup: CDR1 ENHRY, CDR2 SYGVKD. CDR3 coding DNA: TGTGCCATCAGTGAGTCGGGACAGGGTGCCAATGAGCAGTTCTTC. This codes for CAISESGQGANEQFF.

The rearrangement uses TRBV29-1 and TRBJ2-3; D may match TRBD1 or TRBD2 (5 bases each). Trimming stripped 6 bases from V and 1 base from J, with 14 bases between. The CDR3 length is 14 residues. Germline assignment: CDR1 SQVTM and CDR2 ANQGSEA. The CDR3 here is CSVCWGFGTDTQYF. The CDR3 DNA reads TGCAGCGTGTGCTGGGGGTTCGGCACAGATACGCAGTATTTT.